This TCR beta chain comes out of a study of blood T cell repertoires in COVID-19. Study as a whole: Sample material is recorded as cDNA or gDNA derived from T cells, B-cell-depleted T cells, or PBMCs.

The V gene lost 0 bases and the J gene lost 4 bases, with 12 bases spanning the gap. The CDR3 has 15 residues. Per the germline V gene, CDR1 is LGHDT and CDR2 is YNNKEL (reference sequence). Clones were sequenced by immunoSEQ multiplex PCR, and TCRdb holds only the in-frame ones, with some missing. This table holds approximately 300,000 clones, under 90% found once. This TCR was recovered from a woman aged 25 to 39 with COVID-19, enrolled during active disease. The source material was peripheral blood. The V and J genes are TRBV3-1 (or the pseudogene TRBV3-2) and TRBJ1-2; weak D call: TRBD1 (6 bases). CDR3: CASSQDHGGGYGYTF. The CDR3 DNA sequence: TGTGCCAGCAGCCAAGATCATGGGGGCGGCTATGGCTACACCTTC.